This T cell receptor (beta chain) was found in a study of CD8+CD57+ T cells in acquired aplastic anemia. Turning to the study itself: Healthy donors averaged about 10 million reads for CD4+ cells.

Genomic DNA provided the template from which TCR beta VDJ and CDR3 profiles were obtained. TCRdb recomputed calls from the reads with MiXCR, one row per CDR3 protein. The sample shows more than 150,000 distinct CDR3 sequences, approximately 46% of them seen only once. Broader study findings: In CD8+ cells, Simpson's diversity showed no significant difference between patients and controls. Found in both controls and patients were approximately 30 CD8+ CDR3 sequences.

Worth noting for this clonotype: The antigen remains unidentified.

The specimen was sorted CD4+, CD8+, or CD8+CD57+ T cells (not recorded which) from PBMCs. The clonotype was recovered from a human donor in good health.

The CDR3 loop reads CASSGDRVPTEAFF. DNA for the CDR3: TGTGCCAGCAGTGGGGACAGGGTGCCCACTGAAGCTTTCTTT. This sequence joins TRBV2 and TRBJ1-1; 9 nucleotides line up with TRBD1. The J segment lost 4 bases and the V segment lost 4 bases, leaving 4 bases of the junction unmatched. Germline V gene lookup returns CDR1 SNHLY and CDR2 FYNNEI. There are 14 residues in the CDR3.